The 17 T cell receptor beta chains below all came from one sample that was sequenced in a study of CD8 T cells in Susac syndrome. Random hexamers were used to reverse transcribe about 0.5 to 1 ug of RNA. TCRdb recomputed calls from the immunoSEQ multiplex PCR reads with MiXCR, one row per CDR3 protein. The table includes 100,000 to 150,000 distinct CDR3 sequences, nearly 96% detected once. Sequencing input: CD4+ T cells from PBMCs. The receptors were sampled from a human donor with Susac syndrome.

The chain is built from TRBV30 and TRBJ1-2, with 7 bases identical to TRBD1. Trimming took 5 bases from V and 4 from J; bases not matched to a gene: 10. Germline lookup yields CDR1 GTSNPN and CDR2 SVGIG (reference sequence). There are 14 residues in the CDR3. The CDR3 nucleotides read TGTGCCTGGGGTCGAACAGGGGTTGGCTATGGCTACACCTTC. As protein: CAWGRTGVGYGYTF.

The V and J genes are TRBV18 and TRBJ1-4, with D unresolved. Trimming pared 6 bases from V and 4 bases from J, leaving 12 bases between. Germline CDR1 KGHSH, CDR2 LQKENI. This CDR3 is 14 amino acids long. Here the CDR3 reads CASSPRAYNEKLFF. CDR3 nucleotide sequence: TGTGCCAGCTCGCCCCGGGCGTATAATGAAAAACTGTTTTTT.

The chain has TRBV20-1 and TRBJ2-3; 15 bases agree with TRBD2. With 5 bases clipped from V and 5 bases from J, the junction kept 2 bases outside the gene matches. The CDR3 runs 14 residues. Germline V gene sequence: CDR1 DFQATT, CDR2 SNEGSKA (reference sequence). The CDR3 DNA reads TGCAGTGCTGGGACTAGCGGGAGGCTAGATACGCAGTATTTT. It is translated as CSAGTSGRLDTQYF.

The CDR3 DNA is TGTGCCAGCACCCCAGGGGAGGTGAACACTGAAGCTTTCTTT. This translates into CASTPGEVNTEAFF. The rearrangement joins TRBV2 to TRBJ1-1; D is perhaps TRBD1 (6 bases). Trimming took 7 bases from V and 0 from J, leaving 12 bases between them. Germline V gene sequence: CDR1 SNHLY, CDR2 FYNNEI. The CDR3 consists of 14 residues.

The rearrangement links TRBV29-1 to TRBJ2-7; maybe TRBD1 (6 bases). This CDR3 has 13 residues. The V and J ends lost 3 bases and 6 bases respectively, with 15 bases between them. CDR1 is SQVTM, CDR2 ANQGSEA, per germline. CDR3 bases: TGCAGCGTTGATCTCCTGGGGGCCGGCGAGCAGTACTTC. This translates into CSVDLLGAGEQYF.

The rearrangement uses TRBV3-1 and TRBJ2-3; D is uncertain. The germline CDR1 and CDR2 sequences are LGHDT and YNNKEL (reference sequence). V was clipped by 0 bases and J by 0 bases, with 4 bases between them. This CDR3 spans 14 amino acids. The CDR3 sequence is CASSQEPSTDTQYF. CDR3 in DNA: TGTGCCAGCAGCCAAGAGCCTAGCACAGATACGCAGTATTTT.

The rearrangement links TRBV10-3 to TRBJ2-5; D might be TRBD2 (6 bases). Trimming removed 8 bases at V and 1 base at J, with 11 bases between. Germline loops: CDR1 ENHRY, CDR2 SYGVKD. The CDR3 is 13 residues long. CDR3 sequence (DNA): TGTGCCATCGCGGCCGGGGGCCAAGAGACCCAGTACTTC. This sequence encodes CAIAAGGQETQYF.

The rearrangement uses TRBV5-4 and TRBJ1-1; D is uncertain. From germline, CDR1 is SGHNT and CDR2 YYREEE (reference sequence). The CDR3 runs 14 residues. Trimming stripped 0 bases from V and 0 bases from J, with 6 bases between. CDR3 coding DNA: TGTGCCAGCAGCTTGGACACGATGAACACTGAAGCTTTCTTT. Translation gives CASSLDTMNTEAFF.

This chain joins TRBV24-1 and TRBJ2-1; no definite D call. Deletions cut 5 bases from V and 2 bases from J, with 3 bases between. The CDR3 runs 12 residues. Germline lookup yields CDR1 KGHDR and CDR2 SFDVKD. CDR3 coding DNA: TGTGCCACCAGTGCCCCCTACAATGAGCAGTTCTTC. Translation: CATSAPYNEQFF.

The rearrangement joins TRBV20-1 to TRBJ2-5; 7 positions match TRBD2. Germline CDR1 DFQATT, CDR2 SNEGSKA (reference sequence). The V segment lost 3 bases and the J segment 3 bases; nucleotides outside the gene matches: 10. This CDR3 is built from 15 residues. In nucleotides, the CDR3 is TGCAGTGCTAGTCCTAAAGCGGGAAGGAAAGAGACCCAGTACTTC. Protein product: CSASPKAGRKETQYF.

The chain combines TRBV5-1 with TRBJ2-1, with a tentative D call TRBD2 (5 bases). The germline V and J ends were trimmed by 4 bases and 7 bases, with 24 bases remaining between them. The CDR3 is made up of 17 amino acids. Germline assignment: CDR1 SGHRS and CDR2 YFSETQ. The CDR3 DNA reads TGCGCCAGCAGCCCCAATTTTGGGCGGGTGGAGGTGAATGAGCAGTTCTTC. This encodes CASSPNFGRVEVNEQFF.

This clonotype appeared a single time. This chain joins TRBV25-1 and TRBJ1-2, with 9 positions matching TRBD1. V shed 6 bases and J 8 bases; nucleotides not matched to a gene: 4. CDR1 and CDR2 (germline): MGHDK, SYGVNS. The CDR3 has 12 amino acids. The CDR3 sequence: CASRPDRGGYTF. The DNA for the CDR3 is TGTGCCAGCAGGCCGGACAGGGGAGGCTACACCTTC.

The V and J genes are TRBV6-2 or TRBV6-3 and TRBJ2-5, with 10 bases fitting TRBD2. CDR1 and CDR2 (germline): MNHEY, SVGEGT. After removal of 6 bases from V and 2 bases from J, the junction contained 9 bases not matched to a gene. The CDR3 covers 16 residues. CDR3 in amino acids: CASSTPRTSGQETQYF. In DNA, the CDR3 is TGTGCCAGCAGCACACCTCGGACTAGCGGTCAAGAGACCCAGTACTTC.

The chain uses TRBV19 and TRBJ2-1; 12 bases line up with TRBD2. Per germline, CDR1 LNHDA and CDR2 SQIVND (reference sequence). The CDR3 is made up of 19 amino acids. With V trimmed by 4 bases and J by 0 bases, 10 bases remained unmatched. Here the CDR3 DNA reads TGTGCCAGTAGTAGACTAGCGGGAGTGGGCCCTGGCTCCTACAATGAGCAGTTCTTC. It is translated as CASSRLAGVGPGSYNEQFF.

As DNA, the CDR3 is TGCAGTGCTAACCAGCGGGGAGGGGGTTATGACATTCAGTACTTC. Translation gives CSANQRGGGYDIQYF. The rearrangement uses TRBV20-1 and TRBJ2-4; weak D call: TRBD2 (7 bases). V dropped 4 bases and J dropped 8 bases, with 21 bases sitting between them. The CDR3 runs 15 residues. Germline CDR1 and CDR2: DFQATT and SNEGSKA (reference sequence).

The genes are TRBV30 and TRBJ2-3; 9 nucleotides match TRBD1. V gave up 0 bases and J gave up 14 bases; unmatched junction bases: 9. Germline CDR1 and CDR2: GTSNPN and SVGIG (reference sequence). The CDR3 contains 13 residues. This CDR3 reads CAWSVRPGQGSYF. CDR3 DNA sequence: TGTGCCTGGAGTGTAAGGCCGGGACAGGGATCGTATTTT. Full variable domain (rest looked up from reference TRBV30 and TRBJ2-3): SQTIHQWPATLVQPVGSPLSLECTVEGTSNPNLYWYRQAAGRGLQLLFYSVGIGQISSEVPQNLSASRPQDRQFILSSKKLLLSDSGFYLCAWSVRPGQGSYFGPGTRLTVL.

The chain employs TRBV20-1 and TRBJ2-5; D gene unclear. The V and J ends lost 6 bases and 0 bases respectively, with 8 bases between them. Germline V gives CDR1 DFQATT, CDR2 SNEGSKA (reference sequence). The CDR3 sequence is 12 residues long. CDR3: CSANGDQETQYF. The CDR3 DNA reads TGCAGTGCCAACGGCGACCAAGAGACCCAGTACTTC.